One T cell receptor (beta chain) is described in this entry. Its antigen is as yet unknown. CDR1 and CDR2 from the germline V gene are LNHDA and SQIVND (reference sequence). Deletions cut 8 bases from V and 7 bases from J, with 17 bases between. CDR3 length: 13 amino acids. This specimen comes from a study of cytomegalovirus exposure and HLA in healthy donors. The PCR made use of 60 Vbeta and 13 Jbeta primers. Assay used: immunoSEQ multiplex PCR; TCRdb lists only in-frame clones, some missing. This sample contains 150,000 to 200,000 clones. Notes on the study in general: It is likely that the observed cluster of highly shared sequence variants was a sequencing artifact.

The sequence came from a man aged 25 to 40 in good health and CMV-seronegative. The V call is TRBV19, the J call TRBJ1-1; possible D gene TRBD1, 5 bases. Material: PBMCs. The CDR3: CASHRGGRGEAFF. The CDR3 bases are TGTGCCAGTCACCGGGGGGGGAGAGGTGAAGCTTTCTTT.